This T cell receptor beta chain came from a study of T cell responses to AZD1222 COVID-19 vaccine. The study, taken as a whole, reports: Vaccination with two AZD1222 doses was followed by a rise in Spike-specific TCR breadth and depth. Clonal diversity may have been underestimated in mostly white British donors. Baseline testing showed seropositivity in only 6 or 7 AZD1222 recipients.

Concerning this clone itself: Its antigen is not identified.

Libraries were prepared by immunoSEQ multiplex PCR; TCRdb keeps only in-frame clonotypes and omits some of them. The top ten clones hold 1.6% of a sample with about 120,000 clones, about 88% of them seen once. V dropped 4 bases and J dropped 3 bases, with 11 bases sitting between them. Germline V CDR1 and CDR2: LNHDA, SQIVND (reference sequence). The CDR3 extends over 14 amino acids. Sequenced here: peripheral blood, sampled on day 0 of AZD1222 vaccination. The receptor was isolated from an adult in good health. V gene TRBV19 combines with J gene TRBJ2-3, with D possibly called TRBD1 or TRBD2 (6 bases each). The CDR3 DNA reads as TGTGCCAGTAGTAAGGGGGGCCGGACAGATACGCAGTATTTT. Translated: CASSKGGRTDTQYF.